This T cell receptor (beta chain) was sequenced for a study of cytomegalovirus exposure and HLA in healthy donors. Study-level points and caveats: Researchers counted around 180 TCR beta chains as cytomegalovirus-associated. Specificity for CMV antigens was confirmed in vitro for a few of the CMV-associated chains. Sequencing likely caused a cluster of highly shared sequence variants.

All donors participated as healthy donors of bone marrow. Turning to this clone: The target antigen is unknown. Other DNA sequences in this specimen translate into the identical CDR3.

Germline-derived CDR1 and CDR2 are GTSNPN and SVGIG (reference sequence). Trimming shortened V by 0 bases and J by 6 bases, and 6 bases separated the two germline ends. This CDR3 is 11 amino acids long. PCR was performed using 60 Vbeta and 13 Jbeta primers. Produced via immunoSEQ multiplex PCR; TCRdb's table is partial and in-frame only. The sample has tens of thousands of clones, just over 70% seen once. This receptor was obtained from a man in his fifties or sixties in good health and CMV-seronegative. The specimen sequenced was PBMCs. The chain carries TRBV30 and TRBJ2-7; weak D call: TRBD2 (6 bases). CDR3 amino acids: CAWSVGGEQYF. In DNA, the CDR3 is TGTGCCTGGAGTGTGGGGGGCGAGCAGTACTTC.